This TCR beta chain was captured in a study of T cells in pancreatic ductal adenocarcinoma. General observations from the study: Tumor-versus-blood clonality comparisons may be biased toward lower tumor diversity. No significant tumor-blood clonality difference; means were about 0.11 and 0.072. Results skew toward the minority of patients with early-stage disease.

Measured with immunoSEQ multiplex PCR; TCRdb has only the in-frame clones, and not every one. The sample includes approximately 11,000 clones, 86% of them seen just once. The CDR3 spans 14 residues. Germline values: CDR1 ENHRY, CDR2 SYGVKD. Trimming took off 10 bases at V and 4 bases at J, with 18 bases between the two ends. Surgery without prior neoadjuvant therapy was the treatment of the selected pancreatic ductal adenocarcinoma patients. As concerns this clone: Its antigen is not known.

The clonotype comes from a human donor with pancreatic ductal adenocarcinoma. The sample comprised PBMCs. The chain carries TRBV10-3 and TRBJ2-3; TRBD2 might be the D (6 bases). The CDR3 DNA follows: TGTGCCACCGGGAGAATCACTAGAGCAGATACGCAGTATTTT. Encoded protein: CATGRITRADTQYF.